This T cell receptor (beta chain) was sequenced during a study of cytomegalovirus exposure and HLA in healthy donors. The V gene end was trimmed by 0 bases and the J gene end by 8 bases; junction bases not matched to a gene: 5. The CDR3 length is 14 residues. The V gene's germline CDR1 is SGHRS and CDR2 YFSETQ. Primers included in the PCR were 60 Vbeta and 13 Jbeta primers. Assay: immunoSEQ multiplex PCR; the TCRdb copy retains only in-frame clones and omits some. The sample consists of 85,000 to 100,000 clones, about three quarters of them appearing once. The receptor comes from a man aged 40-55 years in good health and CMV-seropositive. The chain joins TRBV5-1 to TRBJ1-2; 9 positions match TRBD1. The sample taken for sequencing was PBMCs. This CDR3 is CASSLGGQGLGYTF. The CDR3, as DNA: TGCGCCAGCAGCTTGGGGGGACAGGGTTTAGGCTACACCTTC.